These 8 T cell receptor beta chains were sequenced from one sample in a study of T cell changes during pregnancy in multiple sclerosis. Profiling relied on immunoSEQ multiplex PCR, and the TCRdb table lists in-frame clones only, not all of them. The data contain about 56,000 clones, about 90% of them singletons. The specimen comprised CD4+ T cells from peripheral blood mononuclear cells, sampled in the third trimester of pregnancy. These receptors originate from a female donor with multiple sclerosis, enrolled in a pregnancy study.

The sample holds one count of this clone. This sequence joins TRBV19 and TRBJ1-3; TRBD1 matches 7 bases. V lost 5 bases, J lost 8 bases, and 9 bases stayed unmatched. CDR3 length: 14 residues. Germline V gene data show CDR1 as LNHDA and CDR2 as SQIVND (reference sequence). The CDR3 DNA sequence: TGTGCCAGTAGTGTTCGGACAGGCGTACACACCATATATTTT. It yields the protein CASSVRTGVHTIYF.

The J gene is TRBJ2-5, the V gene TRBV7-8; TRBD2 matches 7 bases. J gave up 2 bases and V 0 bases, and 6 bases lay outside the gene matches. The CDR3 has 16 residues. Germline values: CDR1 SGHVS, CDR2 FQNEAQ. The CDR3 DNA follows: TGTGCCAGCAGCTTAGCGCTATCGGGGGGACAAGAGACCCAGTACTTC. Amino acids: CASSLALSGGQETQYF.

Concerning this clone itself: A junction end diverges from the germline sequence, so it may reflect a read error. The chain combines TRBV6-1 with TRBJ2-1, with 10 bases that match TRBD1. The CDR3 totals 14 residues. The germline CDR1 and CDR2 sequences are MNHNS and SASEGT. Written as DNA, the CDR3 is TGTGCCAGCAGTCCGATAATTAGGACAGGGGGAAGTCTCTTC. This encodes CASSPIIRTGGSLF.

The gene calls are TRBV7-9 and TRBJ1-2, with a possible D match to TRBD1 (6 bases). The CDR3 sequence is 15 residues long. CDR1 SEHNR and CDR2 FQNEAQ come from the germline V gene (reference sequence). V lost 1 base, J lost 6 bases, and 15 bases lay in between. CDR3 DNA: TGTGCCAGCAGCTTAGTGGACAGTCGGCGGGATGGCTACACCTTC. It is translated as CASSLVDSRRDGYTF.

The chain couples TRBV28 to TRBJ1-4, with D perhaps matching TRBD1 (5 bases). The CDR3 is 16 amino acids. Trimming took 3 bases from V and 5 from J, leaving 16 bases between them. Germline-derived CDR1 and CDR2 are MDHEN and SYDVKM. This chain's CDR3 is CASSLGQTAGNEKLFF. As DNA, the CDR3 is TGTGCCAGCAGTTTGGGGCAGACAGCGGGGAATGAAAAACTGTTTTTT.

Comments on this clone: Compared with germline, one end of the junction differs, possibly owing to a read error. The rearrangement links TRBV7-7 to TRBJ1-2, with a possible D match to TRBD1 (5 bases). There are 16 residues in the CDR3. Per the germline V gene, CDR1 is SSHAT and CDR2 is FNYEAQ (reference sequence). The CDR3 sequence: CASSLPGPSEPHGYTF. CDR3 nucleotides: TGTGCTAGCAGCTTACCAGGGCCCAGTGAACCCCATGGCTACACCTTC.

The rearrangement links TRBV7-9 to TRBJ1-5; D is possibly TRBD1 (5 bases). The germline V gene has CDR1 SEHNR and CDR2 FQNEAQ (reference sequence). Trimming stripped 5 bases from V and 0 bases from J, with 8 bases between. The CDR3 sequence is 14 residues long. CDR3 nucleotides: TGTGCCAGCAGCGTCGACAGTAGCAATCAGCCCCAGCATTTT. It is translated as CASSVDSSNQPQHF.

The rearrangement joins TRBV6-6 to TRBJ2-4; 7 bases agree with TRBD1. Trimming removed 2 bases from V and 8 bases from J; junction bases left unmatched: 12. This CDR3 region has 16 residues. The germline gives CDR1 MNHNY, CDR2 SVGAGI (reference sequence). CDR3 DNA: TGTGCCAGCAGTTACCCTCAGGACAGGTTTGAAGACATTCAGTACTTC. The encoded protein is CASSYPQDRFEDIQYF.